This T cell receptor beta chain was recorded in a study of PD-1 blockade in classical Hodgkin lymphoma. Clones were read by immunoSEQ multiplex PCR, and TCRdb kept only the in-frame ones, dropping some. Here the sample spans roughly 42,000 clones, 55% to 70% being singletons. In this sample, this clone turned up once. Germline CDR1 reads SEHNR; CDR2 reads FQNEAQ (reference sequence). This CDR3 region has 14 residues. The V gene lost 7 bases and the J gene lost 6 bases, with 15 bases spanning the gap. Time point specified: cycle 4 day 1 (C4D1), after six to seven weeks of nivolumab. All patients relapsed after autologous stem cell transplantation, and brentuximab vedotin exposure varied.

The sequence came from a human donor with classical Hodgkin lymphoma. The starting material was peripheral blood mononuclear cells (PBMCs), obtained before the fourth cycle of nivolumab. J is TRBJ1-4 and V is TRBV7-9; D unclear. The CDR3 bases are TGTGCCAGCATTGGGTCGGGGTGGGATGAAAAACTGTTTTTT. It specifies CASIGSGWDEKLFF.